These 6 T cell receptor beta chains share one sample of origin, sequenced in a study of blood T cells in healthy people across ages. A second PCR of roughly 7 to 11 cycles used a sample-barcoded 5' primer and a J-beta primer mix. TCRdb analysed the 5' RACE reads with MiXCR anew, one entry per CDR3 protein. The table lists about 640,000 distinct CDR3 sequences, about 54% of them singletons. The sample consisted of blood. The origin of the receptors is a man between 60 and 75 years old in good health.

Note on this clonotype: A junction end diverges from the germline sequence, so it may reflect a read error. The rearrangement joins TRBV5-1 to TRBJ2-1; 8 nucleotides agree with TRBD1. The CDR3 spans 15 residues. The germline gives CDR1 SGHRS, CDR2 YFSETQ. The DNA for the CDR3 is TGCGCCAGCAGCTTGGCTGGACAGGGAGGATATGATCAGTTCTTC. Protein sequence: CASSLAGQGGYDQFF.

V usage is TRBV4-2 and J usage is TRBJ2-3, with 9 bases matching TRBD2. The germline gives CDR1 LGHNA, CDR2 YNFKEQ. The V gene end was trimmed by 0 bases and the J gene end by 4 bases; junction bases not matched to a gene: 2. The CDR3 extends over 15 amino acids. The CDR3 spells CASSQERGGPDTQYF. The CDR3 DNA is TGTGCCAGCAGCCAAGAGCGGGGGGGCCCAGATACGCAGTATTTT.

Turning to this clonotype: Its ends do not fully match the called genes, so a read error is possible. This chain joins TRBV12-3 or TRBV12-4 and TRBJ1-2; weak D call: TRBD1 (5 bases). The CDR3 spans 15 residues. The CDR3 sequence is CANSFAQRSGERYTF. CDR3 sequence (DNA): TGTGCCAACAGTTTTGCTCAGCGGTCGGGGGAGCGCTACACCTTC.

The chain links TRBV6-6 to TRBJ1-2; D remains unclear. CDR1 is MNHNY, CDR2 SVGAGI, per germline (reference sequence). There are 14 residues in the CDR3. V was pared by 2 bases and J by 5 bases, with 12 bases between. The CDR3 DNA is TGTGCCAGCAGTTACCACGCTGACACGTATGGCTACACCTTC. It is translated as CASSYHADTYGYTF.

V usage is TRBV15 and J usage is TRBJ2-3; possible D gene TRBD1, 6 bases. Germline CDR1 LNHNV, CDR2 YYDKDF (reference sequence). Trimming left V 3 bases short and J 1 base short, with 11 bases between. This CDR3 comprises 15 residues. The CDR3 region is CATSRTGWRTDTQYF. The CDR3 DNA sequence: TGTGCCACCAGCAGGACAGGATGGCGCACAGATACGCAGTATTTT.

This clonotype was recorded a few times. The chain has TRBV12-3 or TRBV12-4 and TRBJ1-6, with 7 nucleotides matching TRBD1. The ends lost 1 base at V and 8 bases at J; junction bases unmatched: 14. CDR3 size: 18 residues. The CDR3 DNA reads as TGTGCCAGCAGTTTAGAAGCCGCCCAGGGGGTGACTTATTCACCCCTCCACTTT. This encodes CASSLEAAQGVTYSPLHF.